Here is one TCR beta chain with its context. This sample was included in a study of blood T cell repertoires in COVID-19. Study in general: Sample material is recorded as cDNA or gDNA derived from T cells, B-cell-depleted T cells, or PBMCs.

In the original processing: Amplifying reference gene primers gave estimates of nucleated cell counts. The method was immunoSEQ multiplex PCR; TCRdb's version includes in-frame clones alone and lacks a portion of them. For V, J and clone size, that table is used; D and trimming come from the DNA. The table records 250,000 to 350,000 clones, 85% of them present only once. In terms of age and location, participants ranged from about 18 to 89 years and lived in around 22 US areas. This TCR was sampled from a woman aged 45-59 years who had recovered from COVID-19. The sequenced sample was PBMCs or T cells enriched from blood (not recorded which).

CDR3 nucleotides: TGTGCCAGCAGCTTAATGACGGGGGTTAATGAAAAACTGTTTTTT. It is translated as CASSLMTGVNEKLFF. V gene TRBV7-2 combines with J gene TRBJ1-4; perhaps TRBD1 as D (5 bases). This CDR3 region has 15 residues. In germline, CDR1 is SGHTA, CDR2 FQGNSA. Trimming took off 2 bases at V and 4 bases at J, with 11 bases between the two ends.